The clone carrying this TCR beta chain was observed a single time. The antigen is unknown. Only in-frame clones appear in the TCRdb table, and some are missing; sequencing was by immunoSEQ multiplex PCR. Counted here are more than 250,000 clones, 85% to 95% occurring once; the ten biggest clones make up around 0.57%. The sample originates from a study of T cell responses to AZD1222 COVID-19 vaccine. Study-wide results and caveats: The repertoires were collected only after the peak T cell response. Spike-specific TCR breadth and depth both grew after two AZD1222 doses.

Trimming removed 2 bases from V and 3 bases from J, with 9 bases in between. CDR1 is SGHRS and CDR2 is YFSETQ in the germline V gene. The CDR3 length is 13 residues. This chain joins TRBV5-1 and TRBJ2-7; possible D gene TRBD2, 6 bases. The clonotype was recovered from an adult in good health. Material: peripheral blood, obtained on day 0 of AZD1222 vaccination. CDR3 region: CASSFVGGYEQYF. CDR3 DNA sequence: TGCGCCAGCAGCTTCGTGGGGGGCTACGAGCAGTACTTC.